There are many counts of the clone carrying this TCR beta chain. Each CDR3 protein is one row after TCRdb ran MiXCR on the RT-PCR reads. Here the sample spans more than 550,000 distinct CDR3 sequences, 12% to 15% being singletons. This CDR3 contains 12 residues. The V gene lost 5 bases and the J gene lost 3 bases, with 5 bases spanning the gap. Germline-derived CDR1 and CDR2 are SGHTA and FQGNSA. The chain links TRBV7-2 to TRBJ1-5; D call uncertain. The receptor's source is a female donor in good health, serving as a healthy control. The specimen was memory CD4+ T cells from blood. The CDR3 DNA reads TGTGCCAGCAGCCAATACAATCAGCCCCAGCATTTT. It is translated as CASSQYNQPQHF.